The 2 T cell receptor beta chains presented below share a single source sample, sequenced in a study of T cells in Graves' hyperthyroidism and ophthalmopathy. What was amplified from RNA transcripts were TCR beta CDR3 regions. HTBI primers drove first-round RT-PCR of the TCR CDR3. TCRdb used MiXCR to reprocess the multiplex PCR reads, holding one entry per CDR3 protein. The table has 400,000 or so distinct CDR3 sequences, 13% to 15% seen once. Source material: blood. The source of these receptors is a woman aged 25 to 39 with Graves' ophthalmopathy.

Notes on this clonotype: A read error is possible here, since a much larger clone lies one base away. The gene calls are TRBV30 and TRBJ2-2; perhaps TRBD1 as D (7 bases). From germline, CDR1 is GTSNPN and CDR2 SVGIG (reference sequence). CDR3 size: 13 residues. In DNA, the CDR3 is TGTGTCTGGAGTGCGGGACAGCCCGGGGAGCTGTTTTTT. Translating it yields CVWSAGQPGELFF.

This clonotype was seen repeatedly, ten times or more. CDR3 nucleotide sequence: TGTGCCAGCTCAAGGGATCGCCCGGGACAGGGAGGAAGTACCCAGTACTTC. Protein: CASSRDRPGQGGSTQYF. The chain joins TRBV18 to TRBJ2-5; 9 bases fit TRBD1. V lost 5 bases, J lost 8 bases, and 18 bases stayed unmatched. The CDR3 length is 17 residues. Germline CDR1 is KGHSH and CDR2 is LQKENI.